The 7 T cell receptor beta chains below come from one sample, sequenced in a study of T cell repertoires in cytomegalovirus infection. Each CDR3 protein gets one entry after TCRdb re-called the reads with MiXCR. This sample has about 220,000 distinct CDR3 sequences, with roughly 34% found just once. These receptors' antigens are unknown. The sequencing here drew on CD8+ T cells from cultured PBMCs, taken from culture after CMV antigen stimulation. The origin of the receptors is a human donor in good health (CMV status not recorded). Some clones in this sample may be carry-over from other donors' samples.

This clonotype was detected once. V and J are TRBV11-2 and TRBJ1-5; no definite D call. V lost 0 bases and J lost 0, with 3 bases in between. CDR3 length equals 14 residues. Per germline, CDR1 SGHAT and CDR2 FQNNGV. The CDR3 nucleotides read TGTGCCAGCAGCTTAGAACCTAGCAATCAGCCCCAGCATTTT. It is translated as CASSLEPSNQPQHF.

This clonotype was picked up a small number of times. The CDR3 is CASGTGRTEAFF. In DNA, the CDR3 is TGTGCCAGCGGGACAGGGAGGACTGAAGCTTTCTTT. The genes are TRBV28 and TRBJ1-1; 9 bases are shared with TRBD1. With 8 bases clipped from V and 5 bases from J, the junction kept 3 bases outside the gene matches. Germline loops: CDR1 MDHEN, CDR2 SYDVKM. This CDR3 is built from 12 residues.

The rearrangement links TRBV7-9 to TRBJ2-1; TRBD2 matches at 8 bases. V was pared by 5 bases and J by 4 bases, with 13 bases of the junction left unmatched. CDR1 is SEHNR, CDR2 FQNEAQ, per germline (reference sequence). The CDR3 totals 17 residues. CDR3 sequence: CASSPSHQRGLYNEQFF. The CDR3 bases are TGTGCCAGCAGCCCCTCTCATCAGCGGGGGCTTTACAATGAGCAGTTCTTC.

This clonotype was counted between two and nine times. The V call is TRBV5-5, the J call TRBJ1-2; TRBD1 aligns across 8 bases. Germline V gene lookup returns CDR1 SGHKS and CDR2 YYEKEE (reference sequence). The V gene end was trimmed by 2 bases and the J gene end by 2 bases; junction bases not matched to a gene: 11. This CDR3 has 17 amino acids. The CDR3 DNA reads as TGTGCCAGCAGCTTCCCCGGGACAGGAGTCAAAAACTATGGCTACACCTTC. Translation gives CASSFPGTGVKNYGYTF.

This chain joins TRBV6-8 and TRBJ1-4; perhaps TRBD1 as D (5 bases). This CDR3 spans 12 amino acids. Per germline, CDR1 MNHGY and CDR2 SAAAGT. The V gene lost 5 bases and the J gene lost 8 bases, with 9 bases spanning the gap. Written as DNA, the CDR3 is TGTGCCAGCAGTCAGGGATACGAAAAACTGTTTTTT. Protein sequence: CASSQGYEKLFF.

J is TRBJ2-2 and V is TRBV27; D gene ambiguous. This CDR3 contains 12 residues. The germline V gene has CDR1 MNHEY and CDR2 SMNVEV (reference sequence). Trimming stripped 4 bases from V and 7 bases from J, with 7 bases between. The CDR3: CASSSPFGELFF. In DNA, the CDR3 is TGTGCCAGCAGTTCCCCGTTCGGGGAGCTGTTTTTT.

A few counts support this clonotype. This rearrangement joins TRBV7-6 to TRBJ2-5; 12 bases are a match to TRBD2. This CDR3 is 16 amino acids long. The germline CDR1 and CDR2 sequences are SGHVS and FNYEAQ. Germline trimming cut 5 bases from V and 5 bases from J; bases unmatched to any gene: 9. The DNA of the CDR3 is TGTGCCAGCAGCGCATTACTAGCGGGAGGATTGGAGACCCAGTACTTC. It yields the protein CASSALLAGGLETQYF. The whole variable domain, filled in from reference TRBV7-6 and TRBJ2-5, reads GAGVSQSPRYKVTKRGQDVALRCDPISGHVSLYWYRQALGQGPEFLTYFNYEAQQDKSGLPNDRFSAERPEGSISTLTIQRTEQRDSAMYRCASSALLAGGLETQYFGPGTRLLVL.